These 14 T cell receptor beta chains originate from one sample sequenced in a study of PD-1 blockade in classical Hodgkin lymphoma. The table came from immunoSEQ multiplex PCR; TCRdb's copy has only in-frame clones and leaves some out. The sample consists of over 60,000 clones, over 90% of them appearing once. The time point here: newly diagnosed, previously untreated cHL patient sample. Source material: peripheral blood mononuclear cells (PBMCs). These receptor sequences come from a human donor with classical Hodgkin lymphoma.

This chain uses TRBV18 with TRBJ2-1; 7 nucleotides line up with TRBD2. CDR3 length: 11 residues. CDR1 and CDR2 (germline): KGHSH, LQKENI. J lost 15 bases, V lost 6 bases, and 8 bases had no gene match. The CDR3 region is CASSPGGPGFF. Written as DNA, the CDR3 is TGTGCCAGCTCTCCGGGAGGCCCGGGGTTCTTC.

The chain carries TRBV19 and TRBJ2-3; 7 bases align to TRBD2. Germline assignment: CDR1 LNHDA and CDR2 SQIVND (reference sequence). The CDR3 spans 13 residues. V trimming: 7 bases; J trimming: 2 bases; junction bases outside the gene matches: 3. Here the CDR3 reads CASKSGDTDTQYF. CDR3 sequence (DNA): TGTGCCAGTAAAAGCGGGGACACAGATACGCAGTATTTT.

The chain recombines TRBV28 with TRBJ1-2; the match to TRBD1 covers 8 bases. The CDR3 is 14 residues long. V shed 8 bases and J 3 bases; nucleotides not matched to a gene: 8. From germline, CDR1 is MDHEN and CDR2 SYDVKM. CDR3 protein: CASLSQGADYGYTF. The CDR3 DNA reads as TGTGCCAGCTTGTCCCAGGGGGCAGACTATGGCTACACCTTC.

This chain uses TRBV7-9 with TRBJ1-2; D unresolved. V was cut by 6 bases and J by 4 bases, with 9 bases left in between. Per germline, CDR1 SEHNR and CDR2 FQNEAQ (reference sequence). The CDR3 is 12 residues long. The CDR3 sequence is CASRVGGYGYTF. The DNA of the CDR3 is TGTGCCAGCAGGGTAGGCGGCTATGGCTACACCTTC.

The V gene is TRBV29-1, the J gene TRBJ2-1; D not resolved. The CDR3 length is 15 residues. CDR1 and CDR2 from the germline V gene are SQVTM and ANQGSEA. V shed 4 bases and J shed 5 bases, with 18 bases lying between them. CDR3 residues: CSVVPLLGLHNEQFF. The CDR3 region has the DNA TGCAGCGTTGTCCCCCTGTTGGGGTTACACAATGAGCAGTTCTTC.

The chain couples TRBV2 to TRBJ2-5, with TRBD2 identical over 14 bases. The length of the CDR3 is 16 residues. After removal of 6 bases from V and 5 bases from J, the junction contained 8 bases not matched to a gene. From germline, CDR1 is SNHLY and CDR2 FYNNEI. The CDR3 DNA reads TGTGCCAGCAGCTCAGGACTAGCGGGGGGCCCGGAGACCCAGTACTTC. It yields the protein CASSSGLAGGPETQYF.

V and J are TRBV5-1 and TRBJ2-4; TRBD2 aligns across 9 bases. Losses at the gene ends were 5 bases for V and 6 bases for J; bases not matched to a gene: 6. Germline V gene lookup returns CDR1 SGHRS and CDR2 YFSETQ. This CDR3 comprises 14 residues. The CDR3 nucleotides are TGCGCCAGCAGTCCAGCGGGGGGCGTAAACATTCAGTACTTC. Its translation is CASSPAGGVNIQYF.

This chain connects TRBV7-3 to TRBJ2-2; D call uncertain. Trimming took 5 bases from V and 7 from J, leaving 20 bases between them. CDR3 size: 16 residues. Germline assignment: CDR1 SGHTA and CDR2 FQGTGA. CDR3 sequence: CASSRTDTAIRGELFF. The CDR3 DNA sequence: TGTGCCAGCAGCCGTACTGACACCGCTATTCGCGGGGAGCTGTTTTTT.

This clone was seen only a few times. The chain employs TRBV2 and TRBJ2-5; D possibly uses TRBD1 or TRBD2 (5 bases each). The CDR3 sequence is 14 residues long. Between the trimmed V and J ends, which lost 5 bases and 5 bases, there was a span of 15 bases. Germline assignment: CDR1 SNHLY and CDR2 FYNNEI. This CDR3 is CASSMGPPGETQYF. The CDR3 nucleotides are TGTGCCAGCAGTATGGGACCCCCAGGGGAGACCCAGTACTTC.

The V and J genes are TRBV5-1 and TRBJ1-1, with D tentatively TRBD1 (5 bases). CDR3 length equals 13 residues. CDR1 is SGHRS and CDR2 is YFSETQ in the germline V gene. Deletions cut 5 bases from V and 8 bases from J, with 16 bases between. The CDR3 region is CASRSGRQLEAFF. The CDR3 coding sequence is TGCGCCAGCAGATCGGGTAGACAGTTGGAAGCTTTCTTT.

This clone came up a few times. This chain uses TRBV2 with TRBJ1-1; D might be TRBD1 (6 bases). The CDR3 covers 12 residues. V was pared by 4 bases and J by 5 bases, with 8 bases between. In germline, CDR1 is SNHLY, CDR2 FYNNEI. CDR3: CASSVTGTEAFF. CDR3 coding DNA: TGTGCCAGCAGTGTTACAGGGACTGAAGCTTTCTTT.

CDR3 protein: CATSRPEETQYF. The CDR3 region has the DNA TGTGCCACCAGCAGACCCGAAGAGACCCAGTACTTC. The chain uses TRBV15 and TRBJ2-5, with D unresolved. Germline values: CDR1 LNHNV, CDR2 YYDKDF (reference sequence). V was clipped by 2 bases and J by 3 bases, with 4 bases between them. This CDR3 spans 12 amino acids.

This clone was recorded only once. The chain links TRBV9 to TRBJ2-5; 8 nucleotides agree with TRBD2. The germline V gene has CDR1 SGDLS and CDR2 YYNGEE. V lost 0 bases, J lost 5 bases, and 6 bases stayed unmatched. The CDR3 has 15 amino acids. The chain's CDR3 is CASSVAGGPGETQYF. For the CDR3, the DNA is TGTGCCAGCAGCGTAGCGGGGGGGCCAGGTGAGACCCAGTACTTC.

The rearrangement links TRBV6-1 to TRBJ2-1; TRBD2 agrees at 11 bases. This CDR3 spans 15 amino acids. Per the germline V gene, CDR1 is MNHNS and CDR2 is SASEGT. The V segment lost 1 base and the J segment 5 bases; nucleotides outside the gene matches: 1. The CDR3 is CASSEGTSGHNEQFF. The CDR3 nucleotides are TGTGCCAGCAGTGAAGGGACTAGCGGGCACAATGAGCAGTTCTTC.